These T cell receptor beta chains were read from a single sample in a study of shared clonotypes between healthy human individuals. The assay was immunoSEQ multiplex PCR, and TCRdb's table has in-frame clones only and misses some. The data show some 600,000 clones, 95% to 97% seen once. The sequenced sample was naive CD8+ T cells sorted from blood. The source of these receptors is a woman aged 25 to 39 in good health. The CDR3 runs from the conserved cysteine through the conserved F or W. Fields, in order: J gene, D gene, V gene, clone size, CDR3 protein, CDR3 DNA. A D gene is named only where the DNA matches it firmly. A row's size may be missing; if present it is once, few, many or a size class.

>TRBJ2-7|NA|TRBV2|NA
CASSEYEDLRIYEQYF
TGTGCCAGCAGTGAATATGAGGACTTACGAATCTACGAGCAGTACTTC
>TRBJ2-1|NA|TRBV27|NA
CASSFFLSDGEQFF
TGTGCCAGCAGTTTTTTTTTAAGTGACGGTGAGCAGTTCTTC
>TRBJ2-3|TRBD2|TRBV19|NA
CASSAGLAGEEDTQYF
TGTGCCAGTAGTGCGGGACTAGCGGGAGAAGAAGATACGCAGTATTTT
>TRBJ2-7|NA|TRBV7-8|NA
CASSLGRGSPSSYEQYF
TGTGCCAGCAGTTTAGGGAGAGGCAGTCCGAGCTCCTACGAGCAGTACTTC
>TRBJ2-7|NA|TRBV11-2|NA
CASSLDPGTFYEQYF
TGTGCCAGCAGCTTAGACCCCGGGACTTTCTACGAGCAGTACTTC
>TRBJ2-5|NA|TRBV7-9|few
CASSLSVAEQETQYF
TGTGCCAGCAGCTTATCCGTTGCGGAACAAGAGACCCAGTACTTC
>TRBJ1-1|TRBD1|TRBV2|NA
CASSGQGAPEAFF
TGTGCCAGCAGTGGACAGGGGGCGCCTGAAGCTTTCTTT
>TRBJ2-1|NA|TRBV9|NA
CASSPRGYNEQFF
TGTGCCAGCAGCCCCAGAGGGTACAATGAGCAGTTCTTC
>TRBJ2-7|NA|TRBV21-1|NA
CASLVAGDYEQYF
TGTGCCAGCCTGGTAGCGGGGGACTACGAGCAGTACTTC
>TRBJ2-1|NA|TRBV7-6|NA
CASSANDPANNEQFF
TGTGCCAGCAGCGCCAATGACCCGGCGAACAATGAGCAGTTCTTC
>TRBJ2-7|NA|TRBV6-5|NA
CASSYRGSYEQYF
TGTGCCAGCAGTTATAGGGGATCCTACGAGCAGTACTTC
>TRBJ2-1|NA|TRBV29-1|NA
CSVGVNFFYNEQFF
TGCAGCGTTGGGGTTAATTTCTTTTACAATGAGCAGTTCTTC
>TRBJ1-1|NA|TRBV7-2|NA
CASSPGTYQPEAFF
TGTGCCAGCAGCCCCGGGACATATCAGCCTGAAGCTTTCTTT
>TRBJ2-3|TRBD2|TRBV27|NA
CASTRSGREFSTDTQYF
TGTGCCAGCACTCGGAGCGGGAGGGAGTTTAGCACAGATACGCAGTATTTT
>TRBJ2-1|TRBD2|TRBV10-2|few
CASSEPSGSLNEQFF
TGCGCCAGCAGTGAGCCTAGCGGGAGTCTCAATGAGCAGTTCTTC
>TRBJ1-4|NA|TRBV5-6|NA
CASSADDRKNEKLFF
TGTGCCAGCAGCGCAGACGACAGGAAGAATGAAAAACTGTTTTTT
>TRBJ1-5|NA|TRBV2|NA
CASSDFPYQPQHF
TGTGCCAGCAGTGATTTCCCGTATCAGCCCCAGCATTTT
>TRBJ1-1|NA|TRBV5-6|NA
CASSLALDSSYTEAFF
TGTGCCAGCAGCTTGGCGTTAGACAGTTCGTACACTGAAGCTTTCTTT
>TRBJ2-3|TRBD2|TRBV7-9|NA
CASSLVPAGGTDTQYF
TGTGCCAGCAGCTTAGTTCCAGCGGGAGGGACAGATACGCAGTATTTT
>TRBJ1-1|NA|TRBV6-1|NA
CASSEATGVNTEAFF
TGTGCCAGCAGTGAAGCGACAGGAGTGAACACTGAAGCTTTCTTT
>TRBJ2-3|TRBD2|TRBV15|NA
CATSSGAGTTDTQYF
TGTGCCACCAGCAGCGGAGCGGGGACCACAGATACGCAGTATTTT
>TRBJ2-1|NA|TRBV7-6|NA
CASSPGTGTYNEQFF
TGTGCCAGCAGCCCGGGAACGGGCACCTACAATGAGCAGTTCTTC